The clone carrying this TCR beta chain came up a few times. Antigen: not known. The sample comes from a study of glioma-infiltrating T cells. General observations from the study: Only very few CDR3 sequences appeared in both tissue and blood.

The iRepertoire nested amplicon-rescue multiplex PCR amplified TCR alpha and beta CDR3s from RNA. Input was roughly 100-450 ng of tissue mRNA or PBMC total RNA. TCRdb redid the calling of the multiplex PCR reads with MiXCR, one entry per CDR3 protein. The sample includes around 43,000 distinct CDR3 sequences, approximately 20% of them seen just once. V gave up 5 bases and J gave up 0 bases, with 5 bases separating them. Germline V gene data show CDR1 as SGHAT and CDR2 as FQDESV (reference sequence). The length of the CDR3 is 13 residues. The chain is built from TRBV11-1 and TRBJ2-1; D remains ambiguous. Sequenced sample: glioma tissue, nonneoplastic brain tissue, or PBMCs (not recorded which). The receptor's source is a human donor with low-grade glioma or glioblastoma, undergoing nonglioma brain surgery, or in good health (not recorded which). CDR3 sequence: CASSQDSYNEQFF. CDR3 coding DNA: TGTGCCAGCAGCCAGGACTCCTACAATGAGCAGTTCTTC.